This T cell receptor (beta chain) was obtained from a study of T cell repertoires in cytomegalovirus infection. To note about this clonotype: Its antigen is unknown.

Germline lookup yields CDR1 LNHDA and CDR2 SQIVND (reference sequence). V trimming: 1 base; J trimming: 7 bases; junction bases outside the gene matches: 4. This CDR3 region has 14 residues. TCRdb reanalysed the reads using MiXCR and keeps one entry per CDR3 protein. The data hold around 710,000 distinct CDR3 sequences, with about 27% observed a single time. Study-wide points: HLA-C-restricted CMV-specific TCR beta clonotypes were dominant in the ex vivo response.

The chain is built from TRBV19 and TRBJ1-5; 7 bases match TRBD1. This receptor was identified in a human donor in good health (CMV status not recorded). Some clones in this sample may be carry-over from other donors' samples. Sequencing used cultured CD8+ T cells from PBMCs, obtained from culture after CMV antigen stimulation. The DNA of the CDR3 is TGTGCCAGTAGTATAGGAGGGGGCCTACAGCCCCAGCATTTT. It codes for CASSIGGGLQPQHF.